This T cell receptor beta chain was sequenced for a study of control samples from healthy donors and cancer patients. The method was immunoSEQ multiplex PCR; TCRdb's version includes in-frame clones alone and lacks a portion of them. The sample has under 200,000 clones, approximately 93% seen once; the top ten hold about 9.3%. The CDR3 runs 15 residues. Germline lookup yields CDR1 SEHNR and CDR2 FQNEAQ (reference sequence). V was cut by 5 bases and J by 2 bases, with 15 bases left in between. The origin of this receptor is a woman aged 35 to 49 in good health. The J gene is TRBJ1-2, the V gene TRBV7-9, with D perhaps TRBD1 (6 bases). The sample taken for sequencing was blood. CDR3 in amino acids: CASSRPGTRNYGYTF. CDR3 nucleotides: TGTGCCAGCAGCCGTCCCGGGACAAGGAACTATGGCTACACCTTC. The full variable domain, with the rest looked up from reference TRBV7-9 and TRBJ1-2, is DTGVSQNPRHKITKRGQNVTFRCDPISEHNRLYWYRQTLGQGPEFLTYFQNEAQLEKSRLLSDRFSAERPKGSFSTLEIQRTEQGDSAMYLCASSRPGTRNYGYTFGSGTRLTVV.